This T cell receptor (beta chain) was recorded in a study of blood T cell repertoires in COVID-19. Across the study: From the United States, Italy and Spain came samples of acute and convalescent COVID-19.

Participants were aged about 18 to 100 years, lived in some 23 US areas, and enrolled virtually. The method was immunoSEQ multiplex PCR; TCRdb's version includes in-frame clones alone and lacks a portion of them. The profile shows 200,000 to 250,000 clones, 88% of them singletons. CDR3 length equals 16 residues. The germline CDR1 and CDR2 sequences are LNHDA and SQIVND (reference sequence). Germline trimming cut 3 bases from V and 0 bases from J; bases unmatched to any gene: 5. This sequence originates from a woman aged 25 to 39 who had recovered from COVID-19. The sequencing sample was made of PBMCs or T cells enriched from blood (not recorded which). The J gene is TRBJ2-4, the V gene TRBV19; TRBD1 agrees at 7 bases. CDR3 residues: CASSMVGGLAKNIQYF. CDR3 DNA: TGTGCCAGTAGTATGGTAGGGGGCCTAGCCAAAAACATTCAGTACTTC. The full variable domain, rest sourced from reference TRBV19 and TRBJ2-4, is DGGITQSPKYLFRKEGQNVTLSCEQNLNHDAMYWYRQDPGQGLRLIYYSQIVNDFQKGDIAEGYSVSREKKESFPLTVTSAQKNPTAFYLCASSMVGGLAKNIQYFGAGTRLSVL.